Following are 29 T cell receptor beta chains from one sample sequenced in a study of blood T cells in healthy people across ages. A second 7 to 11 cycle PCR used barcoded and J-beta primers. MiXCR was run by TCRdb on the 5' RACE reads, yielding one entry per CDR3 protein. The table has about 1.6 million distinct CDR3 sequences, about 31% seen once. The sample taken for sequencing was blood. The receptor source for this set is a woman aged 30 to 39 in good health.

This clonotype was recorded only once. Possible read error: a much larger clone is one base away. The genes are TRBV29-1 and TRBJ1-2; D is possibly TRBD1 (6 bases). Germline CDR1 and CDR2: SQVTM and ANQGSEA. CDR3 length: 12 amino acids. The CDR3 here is CCVEQGGYGYTF. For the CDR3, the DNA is TGCTGCGTTGAACAGGGTGGCTATGGCTACACCTTC.

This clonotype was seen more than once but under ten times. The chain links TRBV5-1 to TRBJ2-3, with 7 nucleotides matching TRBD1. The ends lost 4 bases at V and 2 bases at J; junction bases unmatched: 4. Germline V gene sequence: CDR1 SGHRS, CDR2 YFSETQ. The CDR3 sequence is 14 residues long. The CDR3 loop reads CASSADRNTDTQYF. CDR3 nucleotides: TGCGCCAGCAGCGCGGACAGGAACACAGATACGCAGTATTTT. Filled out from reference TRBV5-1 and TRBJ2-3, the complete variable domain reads KAGVTQTPRYLIKTRGQQVTLSCSPISGHRSVSWYQQTPGQGLQFLFEYFSETQRNKGNFPGRFSGRQFSNSRSEMNVSTLELGDSALYLCASSADRNTDTQYFGPGTRLTVL.

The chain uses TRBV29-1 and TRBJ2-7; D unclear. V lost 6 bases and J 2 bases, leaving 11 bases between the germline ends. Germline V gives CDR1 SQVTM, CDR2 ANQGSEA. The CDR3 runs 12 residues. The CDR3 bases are TGCAGCGTGGGTCCAGGTCCCTACGAGCAGTACTTC. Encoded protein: CSVGPGPYEQYF.

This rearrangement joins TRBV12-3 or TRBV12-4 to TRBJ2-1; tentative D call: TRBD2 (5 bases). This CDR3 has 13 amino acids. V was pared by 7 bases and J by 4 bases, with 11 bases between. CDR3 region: CASTTGTYNEQFF. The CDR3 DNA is TGTGCCAGCACGACGGGAACATACAATGAGCAGTTCTTC.

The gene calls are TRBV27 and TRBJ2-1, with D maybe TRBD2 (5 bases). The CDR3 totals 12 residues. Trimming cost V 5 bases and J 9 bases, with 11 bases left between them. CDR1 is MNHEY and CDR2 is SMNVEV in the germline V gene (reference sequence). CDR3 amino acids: CASSPTGSEQFF. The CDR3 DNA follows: TGTGCCAGCAGTCCCACGGGAAGTGAGCAGTTCTTC.

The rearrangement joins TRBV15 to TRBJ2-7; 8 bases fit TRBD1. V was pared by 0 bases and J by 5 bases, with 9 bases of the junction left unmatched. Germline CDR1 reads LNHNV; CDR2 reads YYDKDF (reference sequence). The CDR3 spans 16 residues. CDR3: CATSRDGAGGFNEQYF. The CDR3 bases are TGTGCCACCAGCAGAGATGGGGCAGGGGGCTTCAACGAGCAGTACTTC.

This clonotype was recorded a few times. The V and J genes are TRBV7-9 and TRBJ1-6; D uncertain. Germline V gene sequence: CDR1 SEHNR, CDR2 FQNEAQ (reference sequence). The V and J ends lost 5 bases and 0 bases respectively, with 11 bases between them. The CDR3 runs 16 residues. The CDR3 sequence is CASSLVGNSYNSPLHF. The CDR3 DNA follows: TGTGCCAGCAGCCTAGTGGGTAACTCCTATAATTCACCCCTCCACTTT.

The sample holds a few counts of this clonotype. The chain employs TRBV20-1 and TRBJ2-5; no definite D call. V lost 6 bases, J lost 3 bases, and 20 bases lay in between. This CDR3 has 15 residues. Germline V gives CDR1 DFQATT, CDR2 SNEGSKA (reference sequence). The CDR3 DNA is TGCAGTGCACCCGGGCCCGGACGGCCAAAAGAGACCCAGTACTTC. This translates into CSAPGPGRPKETQYF.

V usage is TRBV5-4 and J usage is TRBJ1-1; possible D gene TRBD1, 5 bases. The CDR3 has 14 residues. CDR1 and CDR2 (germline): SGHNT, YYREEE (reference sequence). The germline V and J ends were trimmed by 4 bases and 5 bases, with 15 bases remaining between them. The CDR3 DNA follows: TGTGCCAGCAGCGGGACCCCTGGAAGAACTGAAGCTTTCTTT. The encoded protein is CASSGTPGRTEAFF.

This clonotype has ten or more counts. Here the CDR3 DNA reads TGCAGTGCTCCTGGCCCCTCCTACGAGCAGTACTTC. Its translation: CSAPGPSYEQYF. The J gene is TRBJ2-7, the V gene TRBV20-1, with D hard to call. Germline V gene data show CDR1 as DFQATT and CDR2 as SNEGSKA (reference sequence). The CDR3 length is 12 residues. Trimming took 5 bases from V and 0 from J, leaving 8 bases between them.

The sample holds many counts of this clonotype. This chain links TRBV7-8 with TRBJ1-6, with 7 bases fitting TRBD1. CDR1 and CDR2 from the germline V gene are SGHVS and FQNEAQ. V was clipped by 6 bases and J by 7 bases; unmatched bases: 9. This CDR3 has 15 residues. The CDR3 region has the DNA TGTGCCAGCAGATCCGGGACAGACGGGAATTCACCCCTCCACTTT. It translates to CASRSGTDGNSPLHF.

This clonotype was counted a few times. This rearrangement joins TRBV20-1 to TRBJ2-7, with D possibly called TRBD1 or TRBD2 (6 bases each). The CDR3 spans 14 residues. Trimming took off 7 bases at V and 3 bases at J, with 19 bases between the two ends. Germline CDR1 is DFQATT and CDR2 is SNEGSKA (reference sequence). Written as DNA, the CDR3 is TGCAGTGTCCAGAGGGTGGGGGGCGACTACGAGCAGTACTTC. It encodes CSVQRVGGDYEQYF.

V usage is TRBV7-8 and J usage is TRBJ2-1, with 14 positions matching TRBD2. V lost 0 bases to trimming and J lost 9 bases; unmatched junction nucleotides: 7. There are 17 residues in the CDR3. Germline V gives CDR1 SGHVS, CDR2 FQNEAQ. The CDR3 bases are TGTGCCAGCAGCTTAGCGGGGGGACTAGCGGGAGATGTTGAGCAGTTCTTC. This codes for CASSLAGGLAGDVEQFF.

The CDR3 here is CSATPTGNTEAFF. Written as DNA, the CDR3 is TGCAGTGCCACCCCAACAGGGAACACTGAAGCTTTCTTT. This rearrangement joins TRBV20-1 to TRBJ1-1; TRBD1 is a possible D gene (5 bases). This CDR3 has 13 amino acids. V gave up 6 bases and J gave up 1 base, with 12 bases separating them. From germline, CDR1 is DFQATT and CDR2 SNEGSKA (reference sequence).

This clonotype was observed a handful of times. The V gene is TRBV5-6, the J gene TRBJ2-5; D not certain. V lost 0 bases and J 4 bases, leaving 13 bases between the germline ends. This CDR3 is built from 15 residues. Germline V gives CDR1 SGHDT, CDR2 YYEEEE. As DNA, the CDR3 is TGTGCCAGCAGCTTGGACGGCCTATGGGGAGAGACCCAGTACTTC. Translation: CASSLDGLWGETQYF.

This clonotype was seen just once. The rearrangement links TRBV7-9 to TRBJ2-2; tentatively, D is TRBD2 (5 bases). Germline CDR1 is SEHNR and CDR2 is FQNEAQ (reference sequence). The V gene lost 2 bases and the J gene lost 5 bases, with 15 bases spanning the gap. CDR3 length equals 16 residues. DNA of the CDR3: TGTGCCAGCAGCTTAACTCCAGCTGAGGGTACCGGGGAGCTGTTTTTT. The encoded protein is CASSLTPAEGTGELFF.

The CDR3 region has the DNA TGTGCCAGCAGCGGTATAATCCATTCGTACAGTGGAGGGGGAGGCTACACCTTC. Its translation is CASSGIIHSYSGGGGYTF. V and J are TRBV2 and TRBJ1-2; TRBD1 is a possible D gene (6 bases). In germline, CDR1 is SNHLY, CDR2 FYNNEI. CDR3 length: 18 residues. The ends were cut back, 6 bases at V and 8 bases at J, with 31 bases in the middle.

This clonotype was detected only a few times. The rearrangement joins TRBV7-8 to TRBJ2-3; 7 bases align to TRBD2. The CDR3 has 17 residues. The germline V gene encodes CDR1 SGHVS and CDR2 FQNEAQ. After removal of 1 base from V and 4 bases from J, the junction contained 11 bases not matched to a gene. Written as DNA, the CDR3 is TGTGCCAGCAGCTTAGAAGTTCTAGCGGTAGTGTCAGATACGCAGTATTTT. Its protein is CASSLEVLAVVSDTQYF.

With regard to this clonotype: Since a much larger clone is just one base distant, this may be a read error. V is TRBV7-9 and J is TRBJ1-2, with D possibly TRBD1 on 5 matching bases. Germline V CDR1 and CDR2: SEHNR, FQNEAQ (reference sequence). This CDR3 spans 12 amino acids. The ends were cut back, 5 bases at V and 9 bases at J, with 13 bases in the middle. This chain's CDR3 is CASSVGGASYTF. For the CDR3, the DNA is TGTGCCAGCAGCGTTGGCGGGGCTAGCTACACCTTC.

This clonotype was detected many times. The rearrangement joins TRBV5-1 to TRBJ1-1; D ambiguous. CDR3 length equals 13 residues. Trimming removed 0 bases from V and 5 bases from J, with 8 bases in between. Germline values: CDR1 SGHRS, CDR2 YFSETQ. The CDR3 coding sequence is TGCGCCAGCAGCTTGGGGACCGGGACTGAAGCTTTCTTT. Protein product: CASSLGTGTEAFF.

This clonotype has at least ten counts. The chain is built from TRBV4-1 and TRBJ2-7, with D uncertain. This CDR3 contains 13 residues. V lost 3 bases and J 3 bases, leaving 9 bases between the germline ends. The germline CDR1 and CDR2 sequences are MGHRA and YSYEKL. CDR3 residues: CASSQKDGYEQYF. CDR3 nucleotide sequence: TGCGCCAGCAGCCAGAAGGACGGCTACGAGCAGTACTTC.

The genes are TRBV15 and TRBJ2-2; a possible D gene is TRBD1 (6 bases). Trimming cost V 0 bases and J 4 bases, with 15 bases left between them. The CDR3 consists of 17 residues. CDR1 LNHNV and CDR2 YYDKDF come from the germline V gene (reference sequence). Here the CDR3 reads CATSRDGGQGITGELFF. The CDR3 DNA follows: TGTGCCACCAGCAGAGATGGTGGGCAGGGGATCACCGGGGAGCTGTTTTTT.

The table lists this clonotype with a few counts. The CDR3 DNA is TGTGCCACCAGCAGCTTAAAAGTTAACTATGGCTACACCTTC. Translating it yields CATSSLKVNYGYTF. This chain links TRBV15 with TRBJ1-2; D remains unclear. The V gene lost 3 bases and the J gene lost 1 base, with 9 bases spanning the gap. The CDR3 length is 14 residues. Germline lookup yields CDR1 LNHNV and CDR2 YYDKDF (reference sequence).

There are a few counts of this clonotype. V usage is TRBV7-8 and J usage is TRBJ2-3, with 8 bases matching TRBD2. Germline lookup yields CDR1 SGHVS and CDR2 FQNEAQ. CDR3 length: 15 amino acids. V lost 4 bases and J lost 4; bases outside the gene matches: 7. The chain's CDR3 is CASSSTSGGPDTQYF. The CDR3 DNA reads TGTGCCAGCAGCTCAACTAGCGGAGGGCCAGATACGCAGTATTTT.

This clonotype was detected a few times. The CDR3 loop reads CASSLLLVMREGAPNEQFF. The CDR3 DNA sequence: TGTGCCAGCAGCTTACTCCTTGTTATGAGGGAGGGTGCCCCGAATGAGCAGTTCTTC. V usage is TRBV7-9 and J usage is TRBJ2-1; 7 positions agree with TRBD2. Germline values: CDR1 SEHNR, CDR2 FQNEAQ (reference sequence). J gave up 7 bases and V 2 bases, and 20 bases lay outside the gene matches. The length of the CDR3 is 19 residues.

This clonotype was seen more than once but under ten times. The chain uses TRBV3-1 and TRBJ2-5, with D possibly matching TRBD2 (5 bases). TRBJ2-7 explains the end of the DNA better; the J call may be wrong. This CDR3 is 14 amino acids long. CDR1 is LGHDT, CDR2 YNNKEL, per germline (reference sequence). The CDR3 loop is CASSHPGRIYEQYF. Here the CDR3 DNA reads TGTGCCAGCAGCCATCCGGGGAGAATCTACGAGCAGTACTTC.

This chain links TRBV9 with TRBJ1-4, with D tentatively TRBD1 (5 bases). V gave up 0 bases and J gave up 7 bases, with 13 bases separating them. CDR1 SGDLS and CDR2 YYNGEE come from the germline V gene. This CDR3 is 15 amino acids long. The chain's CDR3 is CASSVDPGTGEKLFF. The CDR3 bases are TGTGCCAGCAGCGTAGACCCAGGGACGGGTGAAAAACTGTTTTTT.

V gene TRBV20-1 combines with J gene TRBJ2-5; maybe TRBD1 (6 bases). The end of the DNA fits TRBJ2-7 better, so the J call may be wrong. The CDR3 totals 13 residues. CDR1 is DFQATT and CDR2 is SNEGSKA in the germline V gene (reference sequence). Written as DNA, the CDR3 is TGCAGTGCTGAGGACAGATGGTCCTACGAGCAGTACTTC. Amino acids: CSAEDRWSYEQYF.

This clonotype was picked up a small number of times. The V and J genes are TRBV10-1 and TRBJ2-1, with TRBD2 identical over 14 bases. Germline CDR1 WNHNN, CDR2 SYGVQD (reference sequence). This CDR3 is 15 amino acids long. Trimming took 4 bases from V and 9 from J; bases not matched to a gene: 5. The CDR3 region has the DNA TGCGCCAGCAGTGGGGGACTAGCGGGAGAGGTTGAGCAGTTCTTC. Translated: CASSGGLAGEVEQFF.